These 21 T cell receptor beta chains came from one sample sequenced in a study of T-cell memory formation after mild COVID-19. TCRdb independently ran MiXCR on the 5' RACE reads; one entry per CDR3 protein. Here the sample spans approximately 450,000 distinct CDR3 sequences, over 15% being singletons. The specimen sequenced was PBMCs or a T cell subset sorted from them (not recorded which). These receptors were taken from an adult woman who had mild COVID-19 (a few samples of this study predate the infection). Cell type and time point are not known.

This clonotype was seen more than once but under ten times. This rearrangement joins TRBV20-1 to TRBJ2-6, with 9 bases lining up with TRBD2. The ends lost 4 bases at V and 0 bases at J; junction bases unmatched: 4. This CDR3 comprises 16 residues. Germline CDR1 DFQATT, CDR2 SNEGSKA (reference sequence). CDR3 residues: CSATLAGYSGANVLTF. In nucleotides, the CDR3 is TGCAGTGCTACACTAGCGGGTTACTCTGGGGCCAACGTCCTGACTTTC.

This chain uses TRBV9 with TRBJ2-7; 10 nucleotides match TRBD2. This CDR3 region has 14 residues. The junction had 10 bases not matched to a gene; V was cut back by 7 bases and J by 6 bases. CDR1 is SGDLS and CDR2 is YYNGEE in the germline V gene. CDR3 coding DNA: TGTGCCAGCGGAGCCTCTAGCGGGAGTGGCGAGCAGTACTTC. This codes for CASGASSGSGEQYF.

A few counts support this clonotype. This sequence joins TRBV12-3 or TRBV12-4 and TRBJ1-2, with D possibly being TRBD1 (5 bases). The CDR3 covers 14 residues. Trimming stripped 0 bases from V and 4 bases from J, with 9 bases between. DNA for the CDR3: TGTGCCAGCAGTTTAGCGCAGGGCCTCTATGGCTACACCTTC. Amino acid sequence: CASSLAQGLYGYTF.

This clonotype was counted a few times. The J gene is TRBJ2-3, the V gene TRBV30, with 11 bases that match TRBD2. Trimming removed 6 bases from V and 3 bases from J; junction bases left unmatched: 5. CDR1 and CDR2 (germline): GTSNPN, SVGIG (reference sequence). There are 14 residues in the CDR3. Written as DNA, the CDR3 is TGTGCCTGCGTTAGCGGGAGGGCGACAGATACGCAGTATTTT. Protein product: CACVSGRATDTQYF.

The CDR3 is CASHPNDSPRQYF. In nucleotides, the CDR3 is TGCGCCAGCCACCCGAATGACAGCCCCCGCCAGTACTTC. This chain connects TRBV5-1 to TRBJ2-7; TRBD1 might be the D (5 bases). Trimming removed 7 bases at V and 10 bases at J, with 21 bases between. The CDR3 runs to 13 residues. Germline V gene sequence: CDR1 SGHRS, CDR2 YFSETQ.

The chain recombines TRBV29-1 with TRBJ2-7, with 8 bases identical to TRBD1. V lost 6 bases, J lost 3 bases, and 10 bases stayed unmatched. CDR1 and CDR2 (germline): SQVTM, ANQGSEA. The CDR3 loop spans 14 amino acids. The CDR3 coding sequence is TGCAGCGTCGGGGTAGGGGACAGGCTCTACGAGCAGTACTTC. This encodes CSVGVGDRLYEQYF.

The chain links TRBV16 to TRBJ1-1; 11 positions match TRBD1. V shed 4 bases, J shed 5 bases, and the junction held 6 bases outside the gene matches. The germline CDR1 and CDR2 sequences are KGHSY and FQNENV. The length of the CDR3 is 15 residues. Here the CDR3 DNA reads TGTGCCAGCAGCCTCCAGGGGACAGGGGGGACTGAAGCTTTCTTT. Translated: CASSLQGTGGTEAFF.

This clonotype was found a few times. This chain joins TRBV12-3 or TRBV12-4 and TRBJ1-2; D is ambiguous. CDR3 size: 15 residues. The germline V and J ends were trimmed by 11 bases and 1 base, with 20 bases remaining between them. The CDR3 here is CAVLPYRVDNYGYTF. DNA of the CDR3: TGTGCCGTTCTCCCTTATCGCGTTGATAACTATGGCTACACCTTC.

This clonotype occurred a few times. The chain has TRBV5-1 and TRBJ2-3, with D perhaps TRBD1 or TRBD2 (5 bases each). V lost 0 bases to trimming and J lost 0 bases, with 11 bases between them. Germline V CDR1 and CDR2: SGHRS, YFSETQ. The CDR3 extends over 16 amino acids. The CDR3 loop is CASSLAARGSTDTQYF. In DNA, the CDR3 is TGCGCCAGCAGCTTGGCCGCGAGGGGAAGCACAGATACGCAGTATTTT.

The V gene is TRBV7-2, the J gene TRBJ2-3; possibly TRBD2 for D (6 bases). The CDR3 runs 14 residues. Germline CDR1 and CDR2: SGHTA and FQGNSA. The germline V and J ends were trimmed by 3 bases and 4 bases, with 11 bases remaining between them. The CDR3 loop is CASSLRGVADTQYF. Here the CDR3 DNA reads TGTGCCAGCAGCTTGCGGGGCGTGGCAGATACGCAGTATTTT.

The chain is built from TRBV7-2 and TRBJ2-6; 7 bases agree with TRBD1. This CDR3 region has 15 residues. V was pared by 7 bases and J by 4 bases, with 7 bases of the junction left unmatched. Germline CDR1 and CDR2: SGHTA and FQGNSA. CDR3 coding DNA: TGTGCCAGCACCCCACAGGGGACCGGGGCCAACGTCCTGACTTTC. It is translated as CASTPQGTGANVLTF.

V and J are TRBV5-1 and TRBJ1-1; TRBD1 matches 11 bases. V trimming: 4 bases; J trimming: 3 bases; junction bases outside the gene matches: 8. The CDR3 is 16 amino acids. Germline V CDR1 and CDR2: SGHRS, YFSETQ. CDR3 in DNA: TGCGCCAGCAGCATCCAGGGACAGGGGGTGTACACTGAAGCTTTCTTT. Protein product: CASSIQGQGVYTEAFF.

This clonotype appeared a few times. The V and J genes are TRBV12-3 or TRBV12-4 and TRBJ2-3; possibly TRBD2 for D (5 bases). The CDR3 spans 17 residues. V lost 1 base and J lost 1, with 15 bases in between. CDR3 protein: CASSLGRWELGTDTQYF. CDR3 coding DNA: TGTGCCAGCAGTTTAGGGCGCTGGGAGTTAGGCACAGATACGCAGTATTTT.

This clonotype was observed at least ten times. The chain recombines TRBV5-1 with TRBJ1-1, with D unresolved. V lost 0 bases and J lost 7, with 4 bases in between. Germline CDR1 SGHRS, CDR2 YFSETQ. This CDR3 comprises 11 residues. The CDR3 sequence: CASSLGREAFF. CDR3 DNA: TGCGCCAGCAGCTTGGGCCGTGAAGCTTTCTTT.

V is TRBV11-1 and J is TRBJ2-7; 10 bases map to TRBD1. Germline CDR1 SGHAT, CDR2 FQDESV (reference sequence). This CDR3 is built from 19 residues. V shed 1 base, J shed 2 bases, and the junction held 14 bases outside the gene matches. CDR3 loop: CASSLGTRTGGVSTYEQYF. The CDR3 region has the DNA TGTGCCAGCAGCTTAGGTACGCGGACAGGGGGTGTTAGCACCTACGAGCAGTACTTC.

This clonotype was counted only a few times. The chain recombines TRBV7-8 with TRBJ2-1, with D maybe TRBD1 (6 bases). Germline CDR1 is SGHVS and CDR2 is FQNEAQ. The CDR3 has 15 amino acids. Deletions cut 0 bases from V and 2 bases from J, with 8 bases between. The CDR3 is CASSLAGATYNEQFF. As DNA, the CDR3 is TGTGCCAGCAGCTTAGCGGGGGCCACCTACAATGAGCAGTTCTTC. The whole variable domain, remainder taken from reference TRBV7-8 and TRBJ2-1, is GAGVSQSPRYKVAKRGQDVALRCDPISGHVSLFWYQQALGQGPEFLTYFQNEAQLDKSGLPSDRFFAERPEGSVSTLKIQRTQQEDSAVYLCASSLAGATYNEQFFGPGTRLTVL.

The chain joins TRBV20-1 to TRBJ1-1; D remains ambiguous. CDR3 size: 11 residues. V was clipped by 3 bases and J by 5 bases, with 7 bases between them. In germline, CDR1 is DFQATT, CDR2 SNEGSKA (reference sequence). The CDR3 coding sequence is TGCAGTGCTAGCAGGTCTACTGAAGCTTTCTTT. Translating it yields CSASRSTEAFF.

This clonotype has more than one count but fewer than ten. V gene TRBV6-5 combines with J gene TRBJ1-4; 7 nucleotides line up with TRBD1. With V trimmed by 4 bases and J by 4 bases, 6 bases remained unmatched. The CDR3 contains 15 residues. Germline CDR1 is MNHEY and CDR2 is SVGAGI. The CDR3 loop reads CASSSTGVLNEKLFF. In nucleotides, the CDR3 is TGTGCCAGCAGTTCAACAGGGGTCCTTAATGAAAAACTGTTTTTT.

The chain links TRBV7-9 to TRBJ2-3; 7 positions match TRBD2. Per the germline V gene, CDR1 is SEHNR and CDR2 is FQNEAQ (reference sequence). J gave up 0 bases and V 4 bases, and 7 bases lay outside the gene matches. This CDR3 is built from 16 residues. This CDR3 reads CASSSILSGSTDTQYF. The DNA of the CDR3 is TGTGCCAGCAGCTCGATCCTTAGCGGGAGCACAGATACGCAGTATTTT.

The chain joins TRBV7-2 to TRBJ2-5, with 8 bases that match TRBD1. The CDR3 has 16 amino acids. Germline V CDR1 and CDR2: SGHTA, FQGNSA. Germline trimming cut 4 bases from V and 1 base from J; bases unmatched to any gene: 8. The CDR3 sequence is CASSSRGQGLQETQYF. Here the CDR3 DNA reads TGTGCCAGCAGCTCGAGAGGACAGGGCCTCCAAGAGACCCAGTACTTC.

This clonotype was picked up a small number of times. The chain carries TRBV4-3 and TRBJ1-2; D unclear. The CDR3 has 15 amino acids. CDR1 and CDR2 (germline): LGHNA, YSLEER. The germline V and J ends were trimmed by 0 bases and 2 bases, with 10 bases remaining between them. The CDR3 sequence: CASSQDRLGNYGYTF. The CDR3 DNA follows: TGCGCCAGCAGCCAAGATCGGCTGGGCAACTATGGCTACACCTTC.